This T cell receptor beta chain was observed in a study of OX40 agonist ivuxolimab in advanced cancers. The overall study: With a range of roughly 20 to 80, age averaged about 59 years, and around 80% were male.

As regards this clone: Its antigen remains unknown.

Autoimmune disease history or systemic immunosuppression was exclusionary. Points from the study as a whole: The study observed clonal expansion of CD4+ and CD8+ blood T cells by week 6 at 0.1 to 3.0 mg/kg.

Using immunoSEQ multiplex PCR, the repertoire was profiled, and TCRdb retains in-frame clones only, with some absent. The data hold around 47,000 clones, with roughly 82% observed a single time. The sequenced sample was CD4+ or CD8+ T cells sorted from blood, obtained in a trial of the OX40 agonist ivuxolimab. The receptor comes from an adult with an advanced solid tumor such as melanoma, head and neck, liver or kidney cancer.

CDR3 residues: CASHDPSGRGNEQFF. As DNA, the CDR3 is TGTGCCAGCCATGACCCTAGCGGGAGGGGAAATGAGCAGTTCTTC. The chain is built from TRBV5-4 and TRBJ2-1; 12 positions match TRBD2. The J segment lost 7 bases and the V segment lost 7 bases, leaving 9 bases of the junction unmatched. This CDR3 contains 15 residues. From germline, CDR1 is SGHNT and CDR2 YYREEE (reference sequence).